The rows below give T cell receptor beta chains drawn from one sample of a study of somatic mutations in cytotoxic T cells in rheumatoid arthritis. The assay was immunoSEQ multiplex PCR, and TCRdb's table has in-frame clones only and misses some. In the table there are around 20,000 clones, around 67% of which are singletons. Sequencing input: CD8+ T cells sorted from blood. Receptors were obtained from an adult with rheumatoid arthritis. Both conserved end residues are part of each CDR3. D genes are given only for firm matches. Only some rows state a clone size, as once, few, many or a class for expanded clones.

TRBV7-6,TRBD1,few,TRBJ2-1,CASSTTGGYNEQFF,TGTGCCAGCAGCACGACAGGGGGGTACAATGAGCAGTTCTTC
TRBV6-1,.,.,TRBJ2-1,CASSDYVNEQFF,TGTGCCAGCAGTGATTACGTCAATGAGCAGTTCTTC
TRBV10-1,.,.,TRBJ2-3,CASSTHSGQGIYDTQYF,TGCGCCAGCAGTACTCACTCCGGGCAGGGGATTTATGATACGCAGTATTTT
TRBV9,.,.,TRBJ2-1,CASSGPPTYNEQFF,TGTGCCAGCAGCGGACCCCCAACGTACAATGAGCAGTTCTTC
TRBV13,TRBD1,.,TRBJ1-1,CASSSRTGGWTEAFF,TGTGCCAGCAGCTCAAGGACAGGGGGGTGGACTGAAGCTTTCTTT
TRBV7-9,.,.,TRBJ2-1,CASSLGGTVSLEQFF,TGTGCCAGCAGCTTAGGAGGGACGGTGTCACTCGAGCAGTTCTTC
TRBV11-1,.,.,TRBJ2-3,CASARRGNTDTQYF,TGTGCCAGCGCTAGGAGGGGAAACACAGATACGCAGTATTTT
TRBV4-3,TRBD2,.,TRBJ2-7,CASSQEAGLAPYEQYF,TGCGCCAGCAGCCAAGAGGCGGGACTAGCCCCCTACGAGCAGTACTTC
TRBV28,.,.,TRBJ2-2,CASSEDSGELFF,TGTGCCAGCAGTGAAGATTCCGGGGAGCTGTTTTTT
TRBV27,.,.,TRBJ1-3,CASSLTAFSGNTIYF,TGTGCCAGCAGTTTAACGGCGTTCTCTGGAAACACCATATATTTT
TRBV28,.,.,TRBJ1-2,CASSLLGEYGYTF,TGTGCCAGCAGTTTATTGGGGGAGTATGGCTACACCTTC
TRBV27,TRBD2,.,TRBJ2-2,CASSHGLAGGTGELFF,TGTGCCAGCAGCCACGGACTAGCGGGGGGCACCGGGGAGCTGTTTTTT
TRBV7-9,TRBD1,.,TRBJ1-1,CASSLAGQGREAFF,TGTGCCAGCAGCTTAGCGGGACAGGGCCGTGAAGCTTTCTTT
TRBV10-2,.,.,TRBJ2-7,CASFDVSSYEQYF,TGCGCCAGCTTTGACGTGAGCTCCTACGAGCAGTACTTC
TRBV11-3,.,.,TRBJ2-1,CASSSIATEIDEQFF,TGTGCCAGCAGCTCAATAGCCACCGAGATCGATGAGCAGTTCTTC
TRBV6-5,TRBD2,.,TRBJ2-3,CASSSGLAGADTQYF,TGTGCCAGCAGTTCCGGACTAGCGGGGGCAGATACGCAGTATTTT
TRBV5-6,.,.,TRBJ2-3,CASSLTDTQYF,TGTGCCAGCAGCTTGACGGATACGCAGTATTTT
TRBV13,.,once,TRBJ1-2,CASSLGQALYGYTF,TGTGCCAGCAGCTTAGGACAGGCGCTCTATGGCTACACCTTC
TRBV27,.,once,TRBJ1-1,CASSLTGPNTEAFF,TGTGCCAGCAGTTTAACAGGGCCGAACACTGAAGCTTTCTTT
TRBV7-8,TRBD2,.,TRBJ2-5,CASSLTSGLQETQYF,TGTGCCAGCAGCCTTACTAGCGGCCTACAAGAGACCCAGTACTTC
TRBV6-4,.,.,TRBJ2-3,CASSDRPASTDTQYF,TGTGCCAGCAGTGACAGGCCAGCTAGCACAGATACGCAGTATTTT
TRBV2,TRBD1,.,TRBJ1-2,CASSEAPGQGAPGYTF,TGTGCCAGCAGTGAAGCTCCGGGACAGGGGGCGCCTGGCTACACCTTC
TRBV5-1,.,.,TRBJ2-2,CASSEWGGNTGELFF,TGCGCCAGCAGTGAATGGGGCGGGAACACCGGGGAGCTGTTTTTT
TRBV18,TRBD2,few,TRBJ2-1,CASLTGTSFDEQFF,TGTGCCAGCTTGACCGGGACTAGCTTCGATGAGCAGTTCTTC
TRBV19,.,.,TRBJ1-5,CASSIYSDSNQPQHF,TGTGCCAGTAGTATCTACAGCGATAGCAATCAGCCCCAGCATTTT
TRBV9,.,.,TRBJ2-5,CASSVGGDRQGRETQYF,TGTGCCAGCAGCGTTGGGGGGGACAGGCAGGGACGAGAGACCCAGTACTTC
TRBV5-4,.,few,TRBJ1-2,CASSLTGKDGYTF,TGTGCCAGCAGCTTGACAGGGAAGGATGGCTACACCTTC
TRBV6-6,.,.,TRBJ2-3,CASSYDRDSFADTQYF,TGTGCCAGCAGTTACGACCGGGACTCCTTTGCGGATACGCAGTATTTT
TRBV9,TRBD1,.,TRBJ2-1,CASSERAQTGFWNEQFF,TGTGCCAGCAGCGAGAGAGCACAGACAGGGTTTTGGAATGAGCAGTTCTTC
TRBV29-1,TRBD2,.,TRBJ2-7,CSVEGASAGDSYEQYF,TGCAGCGTTGAAGGGGCGTCAGCGGGGGACTCCTACGAGCAGTACTTC
TRBV13,TRBD1,.,TRBJ2-2,CASSLQGASTGELFF,TGTGCCAGCAGCTTACAGGGGGCGAGCACCGGGGAGCTGTTTTTT
TRBV18,.,.,TRBJ1-2,CASSPEARGLNYGYTF,TGTGCCAGCTCACCGGAGGCGAGGGGCCTTAACTATGGCTACACCTTC
TRBV5-4,TRBD2,.,TRBJ2-2,CASSLSGGADTGELFF,TGTGCCAGCAGCTTGAGCGGGGGGGCCGACACCGGGGAGCTGTTTTTT
TRBV4-1,.,once,TRBJ2-5,CASSHTVQAETQYF,TGCGCCAGCAGCCACACAGTCCAGGCAGAGACCCAGTACTTC
TRBV19,.,.,TRBJ1-1,CASTPHVNTEAFF,TGTGCCAGTACCCCCCATGTGAACACTGAAGCTTTCTTT
TRBV11-2,.,.,TRBJ1-3,CASSLTGTSGNTIYF,TGTGCCAGCAGCTTAACAGGGACCTCTGGAAACACCATATATTTT
TRBV4-2,.,.,TRBJ1-3,CASSQSDTLSGNTIYF,TGTGCCAGCAGCCAATCTGACACCCTCTCTGGAAACACCATATATTTT
TRBV19,.,.,TRBJ1-3,CASSPTSGNTIYF,TGTGCCAGTAGTCCGACATCTGGAAACACCATATATTTT
TRBV7-3,.,.,TRBJ2-2,CASSPQSGELFF,TGTGCCAGCAGCCCGCAGTCCGGGGAGCTGTTTTTT
TRBV5-1,.,once,TRBJ2-2,CASRTTGELFF,TGCGCCAGCCGTACCACCGGGGAGCTGTTTTTT
TRBV6-6,.,.,TRBJ1-2,CASSYSQTPGGGYTF,TGTGCCAGCAGTTACTCGCAGACCCCGGGTGGTGGCTACACCTTC
TRBV4-3,TRBD1,.,TRBJ1-5,CASSQDPTGGLPQHF,TGCGCCAGCAGCCAAGACCCGACAGGGGGCCTGCCCCAGCATTTT
TRBV2,.,.,TRBJ1-2,CARWTDYGYTF,TGTGCCCGCTGGACGGACTATGGCTACACCTTC
TRBV27,.,.,TRBJ2-7,CASSERWGAYEQYF,TGTGCCAGCAGTGAACGCTGGGGGGCCTACGAGCAGTACTTC
TRBV21-1,.,few,TRBJ1-5,CASSKIRGQDNQPQHF,TGTGCCAGCAGCAAAATTAGGGGGCAGGACAATCAGCCCCAGCATTTT
TRBV6-5,.,.,TRBJ2-1,CASSIKYLTGEQFF,TGTGCCAGCAGCATCAAATACCTTACGGGGGAGCAGTTCTTC
TRBV6-5,.,.,TRBJ1-6,CASTPSSYNSPLHF,TGTGCCAGCACGCCAAGCTCCTATAATTCACCCCTCCACTTT
TRBV5-1,.,.,TRBJ1-1,CASSLADDEAFF,TGCGCCAGCAGCTTGGCCGATGATGAAGCTTTCTTT
TRBV4-2,TRBD1,.,TRBJ1-2,CASSPRDSHSFGYTF,TGTGCCAGCAGCCCCAGGGACAGCCACTCCTTTGGCTACACCTTC
TRBV7-6,TRBD1,.,TRBJ1-1,CASSRTGGYTEAFF,TGTGCCAGCAGCCGCACAGGGGGCTACACTGAAGCTTTCTTT
TRBV5-8,TRBD2,.,TRBJ2-5,CASSLELAGLETQYF,TGTGCCAGCAGCTTGGAACTAGCGGGGTTAGAGACCCAGTACTTC
TRBV19,.,once,TRBJ1-3,CASSLQGLAGNTIYF,TGTGCCAGTAGCCTACAGGGACTTGCTGGAAACACCATATATTTT
TRBV5-6,TRBD1,.,TRBJ2-2,CASSLTRGQDAFFTGELFF,TGTGCCAGCAGCTTGACCCGGGGACAGGATGCTTTTTTCACCGGGGAGCTGTTTTTT